The entry below gives a single T cell receptor (beta chain) sequence along with its context. The antigen remains unidentified. This specimen comes from a study of cytomegalovirus exposure and HLA in healthy donors. Study-level results: Sequencing likely caused a cluster of highly shared sequence variants. Later genetic work tied a missense DCLRE1C variant to beta-chain V and J trimming.

This CDR3 spans 16 amino acids. 13 Jbeta primers and 60 Vbeta primers were used for the PCR. Sequencing was performed with immunoSEQ multiplex PCR; in TCRdb, only in-frame clones are kept and a portion is missing. The sample holds about 160,000 clones, more than 60% seen once. The TCR comes from a man aged 40-50 years in good health and CMV-seropositive. The chain uses TRBV7-5 and TRBJ2-1; the D segment call TRBD1 is taken from the table without a DNA check. TRBV7-5 is labeled a pseudogene. The source material was PBMCs. The DNA of the CDR3 is TGTGTCAGAAGCTTAGGAGACAGGGGGGGCAAAAAGAAGCAGTTCTTC. This sequence encodes CVRSLGDRGGKKKQFF.